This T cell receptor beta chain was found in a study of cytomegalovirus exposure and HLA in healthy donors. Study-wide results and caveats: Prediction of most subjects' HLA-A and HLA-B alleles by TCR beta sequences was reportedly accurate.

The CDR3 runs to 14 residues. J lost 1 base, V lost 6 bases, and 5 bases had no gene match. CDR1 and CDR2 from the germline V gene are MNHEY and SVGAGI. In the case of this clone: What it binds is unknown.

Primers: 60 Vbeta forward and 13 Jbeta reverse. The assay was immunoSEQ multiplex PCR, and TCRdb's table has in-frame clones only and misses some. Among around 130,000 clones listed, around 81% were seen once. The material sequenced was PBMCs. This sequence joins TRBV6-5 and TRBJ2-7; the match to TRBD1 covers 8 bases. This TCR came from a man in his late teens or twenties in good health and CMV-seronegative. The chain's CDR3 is CASRVGQGSYEQYF. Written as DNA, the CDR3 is TGTGCCAGCAGAGTTGGACAGGGATCCTACGAGCAGTACTTC.